These 14 T cell receptor beta chains were sequenced from one sample in a study of blood T cells in healthy people across ages. Combining a sample-barcoded 5' primer with a J-beta primer mix, a second PCR ran for about 7 to 12 cycles. One entry per CDR3 protein results from TCRdb running MiXCR on the 5' RACE reads. Among about 730,000 distinct CDR3 sequences listed, around 40% were seen once. The sequencing sample was made of blood. The source of these receptors is a woman in her sixties in good health.

The chain employs TRBV5-1 and TRBJ2-7; 8 positions match TRBD1. The CDR3 consists of 15 residues. CDR1 is SGHRS, CDR2 YFSETQ, per germline. The V and J ends lost 0 bases and 6 bases, in that order; junction bases with no gene match: 8. In nucleotides, the CDR3 is TGCGCCAGCAGCTTGGCAGGCACAGGGGGTGTCGAGCAGTACTTC. Its translation is CASSLAGTGGVEQYF.

The rearrangement links TRBV20-1 to TRBJ2-1; no reliable D call. CDR3 size: 11 residues. The germline CDR1 and CDR2 sequences are DFQATT and SNEGSKA (reference sequence). Deletions cut 2 bases from V and 9 bases from J, with 8 bases between. In nucleotides, the CDR3 is TGCAGTGCTAGAACATTAGGTGAGCAGTTCTTC. Protein product: CSARTLGEQFF.

The CDR3, as DNA: TGTGCCAGCAGCAGTTCCGGGACAGGGGGATGGGGCTACACCTTC. Protein sequence: CASSSSGTGGWGYTF. The chain carries TRBV4-2 and TRBJ1-2; TRBD1 aligns across 11 bases. With V trimmed by 5 bases and J by 8 bases, 10 bases remained unmatched. This CDR3 is 15 amino acids long. Germline-derived CDR1 and CDR2 are LGHNA and YNFKEQ.

V gene TRBV20-1 combines with J gene TRBJ2-5; TRBD1 matches at 7 bases. There are 14 residues in the CDR3. Trimming cost V 6 bases and J 2 bases; bases outside gene matches: 9. The germline V gene has CDR1 DFQATT and CDR2 SNEGSKA (reference sequence). CDR3 in DNA: TGCAGTGCCTACCTCCGGGACAGACAAGAGACCCAGTACTTC. This translates into CSAYLRDRQETQYF.

This chain uses TRBV29-1 with TRBJ2-1; 11 nucleotides match TRBD1. With V trimmed by 6 bases and J by 13 bases, 11 bases remained unmatched. This CDR3 has 13 amino acids. CDR1 is SQVTM, CDR2 ANQGSEA, per germline. Written as DNA, the CDR3 is TGCAGCGTCGAGGACAGGGGGCAAGAGACCCAGTTCTTC. Protein sequence: CSVEDRGQETQFF.

There are many counts of this clonotype. V is TRBV12-3 or TRBV12-4 and J is TRBJ2-3, with 10 bases fitting TRBD2. The CDR3 extends over 14 amino acids. Trimming cost V 10 bases and J 0 bases; bases outside gene matches: 4. CDR3 sequence (DNA): TGTGCCACCACTAGCGGGGCCAGCACAGATACGCAGTATTTT. It yields the protein CATTSGASTDTQYF.

The CDR3 DNA reads TGTGCCAGCAGCTTCGGACAGGGATTAAAGACCCAGTACTTC. It translates to CASSFGQGLKTQYF. The chain employs TRBV7-9 and TRBJ2-5, with TRBD1 matching 8 bases. V shed 3 bases and J 6 bases; nucleotides not matched to a gene: 6. The CDR3 consists of 14 residues. Germline loops: CDR1 SEHNR, CDR2 FQNEAQ (reference sequence).

The sample holds a few counts of this clonotype. This chain links TRBV6-5 with TRBJ2-1; D uncertain. The V gene's germline CDR1 is MNHEY and CDR2 SVGAGI. V lost 6 bases and J lost 0, with 12 bases in between. This CDR3 is 15 amino acids long. The CDR3 DNA is TGTGCCAGCAGCCCGACAAGCAACTCCTACAATGAGCAGTTCTTC. Amino acid sequence: CASSPTSNSYNEQFF.

The V call is TRBV20-1, the J call TRBJ2-3; D is ambiguous. The length of the CDR3 is 14 residues. Trimming took 6 bases from V and 1 from J, leaving 14 bases between them. CDR1 and CDR2 from the germline V gene are DFQATT and SNEGSKA (reference sequence). The chain's CDR3 is CSAPRRSGTDTQYF. CDR3 nucleotides: TGCAGTGCCCCGCGGCGGTCAGGCACAGATACGCAGTATTTT.

The chain employs TRBV24-1 and TRBJ2-2; 9 bases are a match to TRBD1. This CDR3 is built from 15 residues. J was trimmed by 2 bases and V by 10 bases; bases with no gene match: 7. The germline gives CDR1 KGHDR, CDR2 SFDVKD. The CDR3 spells CATPGTGINTGELFF. Written as DNA, the CDR3 is TGTGCCACTCCGGGGACAGGGATTAACACCGGGGAGCTGTTTTTT.

This clonotype has a handful of counts. J is TRBJ2-1 and V is TRBV20-1; 8 nucleotides align to TRBD2. CDR1 is DFQATT, CDR2 SNEGSKA, per germline (reference sequence). The CDR3 consists of 16 residues. The V segment lost 0 bases and the J segment 5 bases; nucleotides outside the gene matches: 9. This chain's CDR3 is CSARDGAGVRDNEQFF. The DNA of the CDR3 is TGCAGTGCTAGAGATGGAGCGGGGGTTCGCGACAATGAGCAGTTCTTC.

The genes are TRBV9 and TRBJ2-1, with TRBD2 matching 16 bases. This CDR3 is built from 17 residues. The J segment lost 7 bases and the V segment lost 4 bases, leaving 8 bases of the junction unmatched. Germline V gene sequence: CDR1 SGDLS, CDR2 YYNGEE. For the CDR3, the DNA is TGTGCCAGCAGCCTTGGGACTAGCGGGGGGGCAGGGAATGAGCAGTTCTTC. Protein product: CASSLGTSGGAGNEQFF.

The chain is built from TRBV5-6 and TRBJ2-3; D gene uncertain. CDR1 is SGHDT and CDR2 is YYEEEE in the germline V gene. The CDR3 extends over 13 amino acids. V lost 4 bases and J 10 bases, leaving 16 bases between the germline ends. This chain's CDR3 is CASSDMTKSAQYF. DNA for the CDR3: TGTGCCAGCAGCGATATGACCAAAAGCGCGCAGTATTTT.

This clonotype was detected ten times or more. V usage is TRBV3-1 and J usage is TRBJ2-1; no reliable D call. V dropped 3 bases and J dropped 5 bases, with 11 bases sitting between them. The germline CDR1 and CDR2 sequences are LGHDT and YNNKEL (reference sequence). The CDR3 has 14 residues. DNA for the CDR3: TGTGCCAGCAGCCACGCAACCCGGAACAATGAGCAGTTCTTC. Translated, it gives CASSHATRNNEQFF.